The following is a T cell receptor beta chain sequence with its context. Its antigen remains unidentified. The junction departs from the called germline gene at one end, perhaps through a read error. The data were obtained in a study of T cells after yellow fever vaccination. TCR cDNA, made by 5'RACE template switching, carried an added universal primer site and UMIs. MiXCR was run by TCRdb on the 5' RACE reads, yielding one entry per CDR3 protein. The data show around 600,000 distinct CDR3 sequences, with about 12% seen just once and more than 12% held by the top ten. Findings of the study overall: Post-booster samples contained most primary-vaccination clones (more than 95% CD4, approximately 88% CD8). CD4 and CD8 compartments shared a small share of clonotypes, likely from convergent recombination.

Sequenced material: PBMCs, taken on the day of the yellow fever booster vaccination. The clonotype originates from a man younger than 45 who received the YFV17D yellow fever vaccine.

CDR3 protein: CASGQDSTYSYEQYF. CDR3 DNA: TGCGCCAGCGGCCAAGATTCGACATACTCCTACGAGCAGTACTTC. The chain carries TRBV4-3 and TRBJ2-7, with D unresolved. The CDR3 is made up of 15 amino acids. Germline V CDR1 and CDR2: LGHNA, YSLEER.